Presented here are 28 T cell receptor beta chains from one specimen sequenced in a study of shared clonotypes between healthy human individuals (dated by TCRdb to 2020 to 2022). Libraries were prepared through the immunoSEQ multiplex PCR assay. What TCRdb holds here is the immuneACCESS table cut down to in-frame rearrangements. Part of the clones is not present; checked against another copy, under half of the missing clones reflect an unresolved V gene, and the others are unexplained. Within this sample are about 99,000 clones, with roughly 45% of them counted one time only. Over 13% of the sample is taken by the ten largest. Sequences were obtained from PBMCs. The receptors originated from a woman in her forties in good health. Some clones in this sample may be carry-over from other donors' samples.

In nucleotides, the CDR3 is TGTGCCAGTAGTGGGCCTGGCGGGAGACGGGACGAGCAGTACTTC. Translation: CASSGPGGRRDEQYF. The chain is built from TRBV19 and TRBJ2-7; 7 bases align to TRBD2. V shed 5 bases and J 5 bases; nucleotides not matched to a gene: 12. Germline V gene data show CDR1 as LNHDA and CDR2 as SQIVND (reference sequence). The CDR3 extends over 15 amino acids.

The chain uses TRBV9 and TRBJ1-2; D unresolved. Trimming removed 6 bases at V and 0 bases at J, with 12 bases between. The germline gives CDR1 SGDLS, CDR2 YYNGEE. This CDR3 is 14 amino acids long. CDR3 sequence: CASTLDTSNYGYTF. In nucleotides, the CDR3 is TGTGCCAGCACCCTAGACACGTCTAACTATGGCTACACCTTC.

The chain is built from TRBV6-6 and TRBJ1-4; 9 bases are a match to TRBD1. V gave up 5 bases and J gave up 9 bases; unmatched junction bases: 4. The CDR3 extends over 13 amino acids. Germline V lookup: CDR1 MNHNY, CDR2 SVGAGI (reference sequence). CDR3: CASSDRGLKKLFF. In nucleotides, the CDR3 is TGTGCCAGCAGTGACAGGGGGTTGAAAAAACTGTTTTTT.

This clone was recorded only once. The V call is TRBV29-1, the J call TRBJ1-1, with unresolved D. In germline, CDR1 is SQVTM, CDR2 ANQGSEA. The CDR3 has 13 amino acids. The V and J ends lost 4 bases and 4 bases respectively, with 13 bases between them. This CDR3 is CSVAIMWRTEAFF. CDR3 DNA sequence: TGCAGCGTTGCGATAATGTGGCGCACTGAAGCTTTCTTT.

V usage is TRBV7-9 and J usage is TRBJ1-5; TRBD1 might be the D (6 bases). V lost 4 bases, J lost 0 bases, and 13 bases lay in between. CDR3 length: 16 amino acids. Germline assignment: CDR1 SEHNR and CDR2 FQNEAQ (reference sequence). The CDR3 region has the DNA TGTGCCAGCAGCTCGATGGGGACATATAGCAATCAGCCCCAGCATTTT. Amino acids: CASSSMGTYSNQPQHF.

V gene TRBV30 combines with J gene TRBJ1-6, with D tentatively TRBD1 (5 bases). V shed 2 bases and J shed 7 bases, with 15 bases lying between them. The CDR3 covers 15 residues. The germline V gene has CDR1 GTSNPN and CDR2 SVGIG (reference sequence). Here the CDR3 DNA reads TGTGCCTGGAGTAGGGGCGGGACCGAGAATTCACCCCTCCACTTT. It yields the protein CAWSRGGTENSPLHF. The whole variable domain, remainder taken from reference TRBV30 and TRBJ1-6, is SQTIHQWPATLVQPVGSPLSLECTVEGTSNPNLYWYRQAAGRGLQLLFYSVGIGQISSEVPQNLSASRPQDRQFILSSKKLLLSDSGFYLCAWSRGGTENSPLHFGNGTRLTVT.

The genes are TRBV28 and TRBJ1-5; D possibly corresponds to TRBD1 (5 bases). The CDR3 is made up of 13 amino acids. V lost 7 bases to trimming and J lost 6 bases, with 13 bases between them. Germline V lookup: CDR1 MDHEN, CDR2 SYDVKM. As DNA, the CDR3 is TGTGCCAGCATTGGAGGGGTGGGTCAGCCCCAGCATTTT. Protein sequence: CASIGGVGQPQHF.

The chain carries TRBV6-5 and TRBJ2-1, with 8 positions matching TRBD2. V lost 1 base to trimming and J lost 5 bases; unmatched junction nucleotides: 7. The germline V gene has CDR1 MNHEY and CDR2 SVGAGI. The CDR3 covers 16 residues. CDR3 region: CASSYYGLASNNEQFF. CDR3 coding DNA: TGTGCCAGCAGTTACTACGGACTAGCTTCAAACAATGAGCAGTTCTTC.

The genes are TRBV18 and TRBJ1-4, with D hard to call. Germline V CDR1 and CDR2: KGHSH, LQKENI. V lost 1 base to trimming and J lost 6 bases, with 9 bases between them. This CDR3 has 14 amino acids. The CDR3 sequence is CASSPQYRDEKLFF. CDR3 DNA sequence: TGTGCCAGCTCACCACAGTACCGGGATGAAAAACTGTTTTTT.

This clone was observed at least ten times. Other DNA sequences in this specimen translate into the identical CDR3. The genes are TRBV6-4 and TRBJ1-5; TRBD1 matches at 8 bases. Germline assignment: CDR1 MRHNA and CDR2 SNTAGT. Losses at the gene ends were 3 bases for V and 0 bases for J; bases not matched to a gene: 1. The CDR3 totals 15 residues. In DNA form, the CDR3 reads TGTGCCAGCAGTGAGACAGGGGATAGCAATCAGCCCCAGCATTTT. This sequence encodes CASSETGDSNQPQHF.

This chain joins TRBV9 and TRBJ1-2, with D maybe TRBD1 (5 bases). This CDR3 has 16 residues. The V end lost 0 bases, the J end lost 0 bases, and 12 bases lay between the germline ends. Germline CDR1 is SGDLS and CDR2 is YYNGEE. For the CDR3, the DNA is TGTGCCAGCAGCGTAGGGGGCGCTGGGGCTAACTATGGCTACACCTTC. It translates to CASSVGGAGANYGYTF.

This clone turned up a few times. V and J are TRBV2 and TRBJ1-1; D is ambiguous. Germline loops: CDR1 SNHLY, CDR2 FYNNEI. Trimming shortened V by 1 base and J by 6 bases, and 12 bases separated the two germline ends. This CDR3 is 14 amino acids long. The CDR3 region has the DNA TGTGCCAGCAGTGAAGGCCCTGGAGGCGCTGAAGCTTTCTTT. Residues: CASSEGPGGAEAFF.

This clone was counted at least ten times. This chain links TRBV6-6 with TRBJ2-7; D remains unclear. Germline CDR1 and CDR2: MNHNY and SVGAGI (reference sequence). CDR3 length equals 11 residues. Trimming shortened V by 5 bases and J by 4 bases, and 6 bases separated the two germline ends. In DNA form, the CDR3 reads TGTGCCAGCAGTCAACAATACGAGCAGTACTTC. Translation gives CASSQQYEQYF.

The sample holds many counts of this clone. For the CDR3, the DNA is TGCGCCAGCAGCTTGGTGGGACAGGGAGGGACTGAAGCTTTCTTT. Protein sequence: CASSLVGQGGTEAFF. The chain has TRBV5-1 and TRBJ1-1, with TRBD1 matching over 9 bases. This CDR3 spans 15 amino acids. Germline V lookup: CDR1 SGHRS, CDR2 YFSETQ. With V trimmed by 0 bases and J by 5 bases, 5 bases remained unmatched.

The sample holds one count of this clone. This likely reflects a read error, since a far larger clone is one base away. The same CDR3 arises from other DNA sequences in this sample as well. The V and J genes are TRBV7-9 and TRBJ1-2; 7 nucleotides line up with TRBD1. Germline loops: CDR1 SEHNR, CDR2 FQNEAQ (reference sequence). The length of the CDR3 is 14 residues. Here the CDR3 DNA reads TGTGCCAGCAGCCGAACAGGGGAAGGATTTGGCTACACCTTT. Its translation: CASSRTGEGFGYTF.

This clone was observed a handful of times. This sequence joins TRBV2 and TRBJ1-2; no clear D gene. The V gene's germline CDR1 is SNHLY and CDR2 FYNNEI. The germline V and J ends were trimmed by 1 base and 5 bases, with 14 bases remaining between them. This CDR3 has 15 amino acids. CDR3 region: CASSEEGPRLYGYTF. DNA of the CDR3: TGTGCCAGCAGTGAAGAAGGCCCGAGGTTATATGGCTACACCTTC.

This sequence joins TRBV28 and TRBJ2-7, with no clear D. Germline values: CDR1 MDHEN, CDR2 SYDVKM. Trimming left V 5 bases short and J 4 bases short, with 6 bases between. This CDR3 has 11 residues. CDR3 in amino acids: CASSLGYEQYF. Written as DNA, the CDR3 is TGTGCCAGCAGTCTGGGGTACGAGCAGTACTTC.

The J gene is TRBJ1-5, the V gene TRBV6-1; D remains ambiguous. V was shortened by 9 bases and J by 3 bases, with 9 bases between the two germline ends. CDR1 MNHNS and CDR2 SASEGT come from the germline V gene. The CDR3 is 12 amino acids. The CDR3 reads CASTGFNQPQHF. CDR3 in DNA: TGTGCCAGTACGGGCTTCAATCAGCCCCAGCATTTT.

The sample holds many counts of this clone. The rearrangement uses TRBV7-9 and TRBJ1-1; TRBD1 is a possible D gene (6 bases). CDR3 length equals 13 residues. The V gene's germline CDR1 is SEHNR and CDR2 FQNEAQ (reference sequence). V gave up 2 bases and J gave up 4 bases, with 8 bases separating them. CDR3 coding DNA: TGTGCCAGCAGCTTAACAGGGAGCACTGAAGCTTTCTTT. It encodes CASSLTGSTEAFF.

This clone showed up many times. This sequence joins TRBV5-1 and TRBJ2-1, with TRBD1 identical over 7 bases. The CDR3 totals 14 residues. Per the germline V gene, CDR1 is SGHRS and CDR2 is YFSETQ. V lost 2 bases to trimming and J lost 9 bases; unmatched junction nucleotides: 8. The CDR3 is CASSFSDRVGEQFF. The DNA of the CDR3 is TGCGCCAGCAGCTTTTCCGACAGGGTCGGTGAGCAGTTCTTC.

This chain uses TRBV29-1 with TRBJ1-1; D unresolved. The CDR3 is 10 residues long. CDR1 is SQVTM and CDR2 is ANQGSEA in the germline V gene. Trimming took 4 bases from V and 4 from J, leaving 4 bases between them. CDR3 coding DNA: TGCAGCGTTGCTGGCACTGAAGCTTTCTTT. Translated, it gives CSVAGTEAFF.

This clone was seen repeatedly, ten times or more. The chain links TRBV4-1 to TRBJ1-4; D not resolved. The CDR3 contains 15 residues. V was cut by 1 base and J by 6 bases, with 12 bases left in between. Per the germline V gene, CDR1 is MGHRA and CDR2 is YSYEKL. CDR3 sequence: CASSQATPPYEKLFF. The CDR3 bases are TGCGCCAGCAGCCAAGCGACACCTCCGTATGAAAAACTGTTTTTT.

This clone was recorded once. The chain has TRBV6-1 and TRBJ1-2; a weak D match, TRBD1 (6 bases). Germline V gives CDR1 MNHNS, CDR2 SASEGT. The CDR3 covers 15 residues. Trimming removed 0 bases from V and 4 bases from J, with 12 bases in between. CDR3 amino acids: CASSEAGQRGYGYTF. The CDR3 nucleotides are TGTGCCAGCAGTGAAGCAGGACAGAGGGGCTATGGCTACACCTTC.

The chain recombines TRBV30 with TRBJ1-1; 7 nucleotides align to TRBD1. V shed 7 bases, J shed 4 bases, and the junction held 6 bases outside the gene matches. CDR1 is GTSNPN, CDR2 SVGIG, per germline (reference sequence). CDR3 length: 12 residues. CDR3 sequence reads: CAFRQGFTEAFF. The CDR3 DNA sequence: TGTGCCTTCCGACAGGGATTCACTGAAGCTTTCTTT.

In this sample, this clone turned up many times. The chain combines TRBV29-1 with TRBJ2-7, with TRBD1 identical over 10 bases. The germline CDR1 and CDR2 sequences are SQVTM and ANQGSEA. V lost 1 base, J lost 5 bases, and 5 bases stayed unmatched. The CDR3 extends over 14 amino acids. The DNA for the CDR3 is TGCAGCGTTGAAGGAGACAGGGGGCTCGACGAGCAGTACTTC. It translates to CSVEGDRGLDEQYF.

The V call is TRBV27, the J call TRBJ2-1, with 8 bases identical to TRBD2. Looked up from germline, CDR1 is MNHEY and CDR2 is SMNVEV (reference sequence). V dropped 3 bases and J dropped 2; count of bases not matched to a gene: 6. This CDR3 has 16 amino acids. The CDR3 DNA reads TGTGCCAGCAGTTTCGGAGGCGGGAGGACCTACAATGAGCAGTTCTTC. Translation: CASSFGGGRTYNEQFF.

This clone was seen repeatedly, ten times or more. Within the sample, other DNA sequences also encode this same CDR3. This chain uses TRBV6-5 with TRBJ1-2; the D gene is possibly TRBD1 (5 bases). CDR3 length equals 14 residues. V lost 4 bases to trimming and J lost 5 bases, with 14 bases between them. CDR1 and CDR2 from the germline V gene are MNHEY and SVGAGI. Here the CDR3 DNA reads TGTGCCAGCAGTTCCCCAGGGCAGTGGTATGGCTACACCTTC. Protein: CASSSPGQWYGYTF.

As concerns this clone: A far larger clone is just one base off, so this is likely a read error. The sample has other DNA sequences that encode this CDR3 too. The V call is TRBV18, the J call TRBJ1-1, with D possibly TRBD1 on 6 matching bases. Germline V lookup: CDR1 KGHSH, CDR2 LQKENI. The CDR3 consists of 12 residues. The CDR3 sequence: CASSPQGAEAFF. For the CDR3, the DNA is TGTGCCAGTTCACCACAGGGTGCTGAAGCTTTCTTT. The full variable domain, in which reference TRBV18 and TRBJ1-1 provide the parts outside the CDR3, is NAGVMQNPRHLVRRRGQEARLRCSPMKGHSHVYWYRQLPEEGLKFMVYLQKENIIDESGMPKERFSAEFPKEGPSILRIQQVVRGDSAAYFCASSPQGAEAFFGQGTRLTVV.